What follows are 9 T cell receptor beta chains derived from one specimen sequenced in a study of beta chain features in type 1 diabetes. What was sequenced were expressed TCRB transcripts, since all of the isolated RNA had been reverse transcribed. TCRdb's copy holds only in-frame clones and misses some; the assay was immunoSEQ multiplex PCR. Here the sample spans some 22,000 clones, about 70% being singletons. Sequences were obtained from Tregs from blood. The receptors derive from a middle-aged woman in good health.

The chain employs TRBV5-1 and TRBJ2-3; D may be TRBD1 (5 bases). The germline V gene encodes CDR1 SGHRS and CDR2 YFSETQ. Trimming took 4 bases from V and 4 from J, leaving 7 bases between them. This CDR3 contains 12 residues. CDR3 sequence reads: CASSQGPDTQYF. CDR3 DNA: TGCGCCAGCAGCCAGGGCCCAGATACGCAGTATTTT.

This chain connects TRBV5-1 to TRBJ2-3; 8 nucleotides line up with TRBD1. Germline CDR1 is SGHRS and CDR2 is YFSETQ. V shed 4 bases and J 8 bases; nucleotides not matched to a gene: 3. The CDR3 is made up of 12 amino acids. CDR3 bases: TGCGCCAGCAGCCCTGGACAGGGTACGCAGTATTTT. It codes for CASSPGQGTQYF.

In this sample, this clone is large. CDR3 bases: TGTGCCAGTAGTATCAGTTTATACACAGATACGCAGTATTTT. The encoded protein is CASSISLYTDTQYF. The chain joins TRBV19 to TRBJ2-3; D unresolved. The germline CDR1 and CDR2 sequences are LNHDA and SQIVND (reference sequence). V lost 3 bases and J 2 bases, leaving 9 bases between the germline ends. This CDR3 is 14 amino acids long. The full variable domain, rest sourced from reference TRBV19 and TRBJ2-3, is DGGITQSPKYLFRKEGQNVTLSCEQNLNHDAMYWYRQDPGQGLRLIYYSQIVNDFQKGDIAEGYSVSREKKESFPLTVTSAQKNPTAFYLCASSISLYTDTQYFGPGTRLTVL.

The chain joins TRBV15 to TRBJ2-5; 7 bases match TRBD2. V trimming: 1 base; J trimming: 5 bases; junction bases outside the gene matches: 19. This CDR3 region has 19 residues. The germline V gene has CDR1 LNHNV and CDR2 YYDKDF (reference sequence). CDR3 sequence (DNA): TGTGCCACCAGCAGAGCTCTAGCGGAGACCTCGAATTTTCCGGAGACCCAGTACTTC. Its translation: CATSRALAETSNFPETQYF. The whole variable domain, filled in from reference TRBV15 and TRBJ2-5, reads DAMVIQNPRYQVTQFGKPVTLSCSQTLNHNVMYWYQQKSSQAPKLLFHYYDKDFNNEADTPDNFQSRRPNTSFCFLDIRSPGLGDTAMYLCATSRALAETSNFPETQYFGPGTRLLVL.

The chain carries TRBV5-1 and TRBJ1-2; 7 bases map to TRBD1. This CDR3 is built from 15 residues. After removal of 3 bases from V and 0 bases from J, the junction contained 5 bases not matched to a gene. In germline, CDR1 is SGHRS, CDR2 YFSETQ. This CDR3 reads CASSSTGQANYGYTF. The CDR3, as DNA: TGCGCCAGCAGCTCGACAGGGCAAGCTAACTATGGCTACACCTTC.

V is TRBV7-2 and J is TRBJ2-1; no clear D. V lost 5 bases to trimming and J lost 10 bases, with 24 bases between them. CDR1 and CDR2 from the germline V gene are SGHTA and FQGNSA. This CDR3 has 16 residues. CDR3 DNA sequence: TGTGCCAGCAGCCCAAGTCCAGGCAGGTTGACACGCGAGCAGTTCTTC. Translating it yields CASSPSPGRLTREQFF.

This chain joins TRBV5-5 and TRBJ1-5; 7 bases are shared with TRBD1. V lost 4 bases and J lost 7; bases outside the gene matches: 8. Per germline, CDR1 SGHKS and CDR2 YYEKEE (reference sequence). The CDR3 runs 14 residues. CDR3 DNA sequence: TGTGCCAGCAGCCTCGACAGGGTCAACCAGCCCCAGCATTTT. Amino acids: CASSLDRVNQPQHF.

The J gene is TRBJ1-2, the V gene TRBV5-1; D is possibly TRBD1 (6 bases). The V end was cut by 4 bases, the J end by 7 bases, with 14 bases between. The CDR3 sequence is 13 residues long. CDR1 and CDR2 (germline): SGHRS, YFSETQ. The CDR3 bases are TGCGCCAGCAGCCCCTCCGAAGGGGGTGGCTACACCTTC. Translating it yields CASSPSEGGGYTF.

The V call is TRBV6-1, the J call TRBJ2-7, with 8 bases aligning to TRBD1. With V trimmed by 4 bases and J by 7 bases, 15 bases remained unmatched. CDR1 MNHNS and CDR2 SASEGT come from the germline V gene. The length of the CDR3 is 16 residues. Here the CDR3 reads CASSAPRGTGPGEQYF. The CDR3 region has the DNA TGTGCCAGCAGTGCCCCGAGAGGGACAGGTCCCGGGGAGCAGTACTTC.